The 15 T cell receptor beta chains reported below all come from one sample, sequenced in a study of shared clonotypes between healthy human individuals. Measured with immunoSEQ multiplex PCR; TCRdb has only the in-frame clones, and not every one. The table records roughly 530,000 clones, 90% to 97% of them present only once. Material: naive CD4+ T cells sorted from blood. Subset specified: CD45RA+ positively selected. Every receptor here comes from a woman aged 25 to 45 in good health.

The CDR3 loop reads CASSDLENEKLFF. For the CDR3, the DNA is TGTGCCAGCAGTGATCTGGAAAATGAAAAACTGTTTTTT. This chain uses TRBV2 with TRBJ1-4; D not resolved. Between the trimmed V and J ends, which lost 3 bases and 5 bases, there was a span of 7 bases. From germline, CDR1 is SNHLY and CDR2 FYNNEI. This CDR3 is built from 13 residues.

This clone was counted a single time. The chain joins TRBV11-2 to TRBJ2-1; D unclear. Looked up from germline, CDR1 is SGHAT and CDR2 is FQNNGV. V shed 8 bases and J shed 9 bases, with 17 bases lying between them. The CDR3 loop spans 13 amino acids. The CDR3 DNA is TGTGCCAGCGTAATTCCGTCAGGCTTTGAGCAGTTCTTC. Encoded protein: CASVIPSGFEQFF.

This clone was seen a single time. The V and J genes are TRBV20-1 and TRBJ1-5; D not resolved. Deletions cut 6 bases from V and 4 bases from J, with 4 bases between. The CDR3 totals 10 residues. The germline V gene encodes CDR1 DFQATT and CDR2 SNEGSKA (reference sequence). The CDR3 is CSAQNQPQHF. CDR3 DNA sequence: TGCAGTGCCCAGAATCAGCCCCAGCATTTT.

The chain recombines TRBV6-1 with TRBJ1-4, with D unresolved. Germline CDR1 reads MNHNS; CDR2 reads SASEGT. This CDR3 spans 14 amino acids. Trimming took 6 bases from V and 5 from J, leaving 13 bases between them. In nucleotides, the CDR3 is TGTGCCAGCAGAGGAGTAGCCGGGAATGAAAAACTGTTTTTT. This translates into CASRGVAGNEKLFF.

As DNA, the CDR3 is TGTGCCAGCAGCACCCCGGGACTAGCGGGAGGGAGGTTTTTT. Protein sequence: CASSTPGLAGGRFF. The rearrangement links TRBV7-2 to TRBJ2-2; 16 nucleotides line up with TRBD2. The V gene's germline CDR1 is SGHTA and CDR2 FQGNSA. There are 14 residues in the CDR3. The V gene end was trimmed by 5 bases and the J gene end by 16 bases; junction bases not matched to a gene: 7.

The chain is built from TRBV14 and TRBJ2-5, with TRBD1 as a possible D gene (6 bases). This CDR3 contains 15 residues. V was pared by 1 base and J by 2 bases, with 11 bases between. Germline CDR1 SGHDN, CDR2 FVKESK. CDR3 bases: TGTGCCAGCAGCCAAGCCTACAGGGTGCAAGAGACCCAGTACTTC. This encodes CASSQAYRVQETQYF. Supplemented by reference TRBV14 and TRBJ2-5, the full variable domain reads EAGVTQFPSHSVIEKGQTVTLRCDPISGHDNLYWYRRVMGKEIKFLLHFVKESKQDESGMPNNRFLAERTGGTYSTLKVQPAELEDSGVYFCASSQAYRVQETQYFGPGTRLLVL.

The rearrangement joins TRBV19 to TRBJ1-4; D is unresolved. CDR3 length: 15 amino acids. Deletions cut 5 bases from V and 0 bases from J, with 10 bases between. Germline lookup yields CDR1 LNHDA and CDR2 SQIVND (reference sequence). This chain's CDR3 is CASSSMAATNEKLFF. CDR3 nucleotides: TGTGCCAGTAGTTCCATGGCGGCAACTAATGAAAAACTGTTTTTT.

The rearrangement links TRBV2 to TRBJ1-1; possibly TRBD1 for D (5 bases). Per the germline V gene, CDR1 is SNHLY and CDR2 is FYNNEI. This CDR3 is built from 15 residues. Trimming cost V 2 bases and J 1 base, with 11 bases left between them. The DNA for the CDR3 is TGTGCCAGCAGTGAACTTGGACACACGAACACTGAAGCTTTCTTT. Protein product: CASSELGHTNTEAFF.

The rearrangement joins TRBV7-8 to TRBJ1-1; D unresolved. CDR3 size: 13 residues. CDR1 is SGHVS and CDR2 is FQNEAQ in the germline V gene. The V end lost 5 bases, the J end lost 8 bases, and 15 bases lay between the germline ends. As DNA, the CDR3 is TGTGCCAGCAGCCCTGGGCCCTTTGGAGAAGCTTTCTTT. Translation gives CASSPGPFGEAFF.

In regard to this clone: One end of the junction is discordant with germline, which a read error may explain. The chain employs TRBV28 and TRBJ2-7, with 9 bases fitting TRBD1. This CDR3 spans 15 amino acids. Germline assignment: CDR1 MDHEN and CDR2 SYDVKM. The CDR3 loop is CASTGGSVNSYEQYF. The CDR3 DNA follows: TGTGCGAGCACAGGGGGCTCTGTAAATTCCTACGAGCAGTACTTC.

The chain combines TRBV5-1 with TRBJ2-3, with D perhaps TRBD1 (5 bases). The germline V gene encodes CDR1 SGHRS and CDR2 YFSETQ. The CDR3 runs 13 residues. Trimming stripped 5 bases from V and 6 bases from J, with 13 bases between. CDR3 nucleotide sequence: TGCGCCAGCAGTTCCAGGGTAAGGGATACGCAGTATTTT. It is translated as CASSSRVRDTQYF.

CDR3 nucleotide sequence: TGTGCCAGCAGCGCAGGACAGGAGACCTACGAGCAGTACTTC. This encodes CASSAGQETYEQYF. The gene calls are TRBV9 and TRBJ2-7, with 7 bases matching TRBD1. The CDR3 is 14 residues long. The V gene end was trimmed by 3 bases and the J gene end by 2 bases; junction bases not matched to a gene: 5. Germline CDR1 reads SGDLS; CDR2 reads YYNGEE.

This rearrangement joins TRBV28 to TRBJ1-6; D unclear. Germline V gene data show CDR1 as MDHEN and CDR2 as SYDVKM. V was cut by 5 bases and J by 10 bases, with 21 bases left in between. The CDR3 length is 16 residues. The chain's CDR3 is CASSPSSEGIGSPLHF. CDR3 bases: TGTGCCAGCAGTCCCTCCTCGGAGGGTATAGGGTCACCCCTCCACTTT.

V gene TRBV6-1 combines with J gene TRBJ2-7; D perhaps matches TRBD1 (5 bases). The CDR3 loop spans 12 amino acids. The germline V gene encodes CDR1 MNHNS and CDR2 SASEGT. The V and J ends lost 3 bases and 5 bases respectively, with 8 bases between them. The CDR3 loop is CASSDRANEQYF. CDR3 DNA: TGTGCCAGCAGTGACAGGGCTAACGAGCAGTACTTC.

V and J are TRBV10-3 and TRBJ2-7; TRBD2 agrees at 8 bases. Germline loops: CDR1 ENHRY, CDR2 SYGVKD. V lost 4 bases, J lost 1 base, and 9 bases stayed unmatched. The CDR3 runs to 16 residues. The CDR3 DNA is TGTGCCATCAGTGTACTAGCGGAGGGCCCTTCCTACGAGCAGTACTTC. Amino acids: CAISVLAEGPSYEQYF.